This T cell receptor beta chain was recovered during a study of Ad26.COV2.S vaccination and SARS-CoV-2 variants (dated by TCRdb to about 2021). Some background on the complete study: TCRbeta repertoire sequencing served as the tool for gauging how specific and how broad the SARS-CoV-2-reactive T cell receptors were following Ad26.COV2.S vaccination. The TCR-sequenced set comprised approximately 32 samples: some 19 Ad26.COV2.S vaccine recipients, 5 placebo recipients and 8 SARS-CoV-2 convalescent individuals.

The immunoSEQ Assay was used to sequence TCRbeta CDR3 regions. After extraction, genomic DNA underwent amplification by bias-controlled multiplex PCR, followed by high-throughput sequencing. The original methods were these. Collapsing and filtering of sequences were performed to quantify the absolute abundance of each unique TCRbeta CDR3 region. T cell fraction was estimated by normalizing TCRbeta template counts to usable DNA, which was measured by amplifying reference genes present in all nucleated cells. Repertoire TCRs were annotated as SARS-CoV-2-specific when V gene, CDR3 amino acid sequence and J gene were exactly matched to a known reactive TCR set. The reference SARS-CoV-2 TCR set came from MIRA and was filtered for enrichment in COVID-19-positive ImmuneCODE repertoires, removing public or cross-reactive TCRs. Using the MIRA antigens, annotated TCRs were further analysed by specific ORF or by position within an ORF. Breadth was defined as the number of annotated unique rearrangements divided by the total number of unique productive rearrangements, and depth was defined as the summed frequency of the annotated unique rearrangements. TCR breadth was compared between groups using two-sided Wilcoxon rank-sum tests. The clones in this table, taken by TCRdb from immuneACCESS, are in-frame only. Not every clone is retained; where verified, under half of the shortfall comes from an unresolved V gene, and the cause of the rest is unknown. That table supplies the V and J calls and clone size; D and trimming were determined from the DNA. This sample has 350,000 to 450,000 clones in its table, and 92% of those were observed once. Together, the top ten hold 3.9% of the sample.

Worth noting for this clone: No cognate antigen has been identified for it. No much larger clone exists at a distance of one base, and base qualities are not known.

Trimming costs V 5 bases and J 0 bases, and their ends lie 20 bases apart. The germline V gene (reference sequence) specifies MNHEY as CDR1 and SMNVEV as CDR2. From cysteine to phenylalanine, the CDR3 is 18 amino acids long. Only the CDR3 part of the read is kept: 54 bases, read in frame from the first base. Beyond this particular receptor, the publication reports: Compared with placebo recipients, Ad26.COV2.S recipients showed higher spike-specific TCR breadth (P = 0.0014). After vaccination, spike-specific CD8+ and CD4+ T cell responses were reported to show substantial breadth. It was noted by the authors that total T cell responses may have been underestimated by the TCR breadth and depth analyses. Non-spike TCR breadth was comparable between vaccine and placebo recipients, consistent with the vaccine containing only spike.

The sample's time point, from its label and the paper: individuals recovered from natural SARS-CoV-2 infection. Sequencing used peripheral blood, obtained after recovery from COVID-19. The chain uses TRBV27 and TRBJ1-5, with TRBD1 tentatively as D gene (5 bases match). This sequence originates from a human donor who had recovered from COVID-19. The CDR3: CASSLEGYGGYSNQPQHF. The sequenced DNA: TGTGCCAGCAGTCTGGAGGGCTATGGGGGTTATAGCAATCAGCCCCAGCATTTT.